The source of this T cell receptor beta chain is a study of CD8 T cells in ankylosing spondylitis. Generation of TCR beta libraries employed quantitative 5'-RACE incorporating molecular barcodes. TCRdb used MiXCR to reprocess the 5' RACE reads, holding one entry per CDR3 protein. This table has fewer than 250,000 distinct CDR3 sequences, 10% appearing once. Sequencing used blood, either unsorted or a sorted T cell fraction (not recorded which). This clonotype originated in a male donor with ankylosing spondylitis or in good health (not recorded which).

This CDR3 reads CASSIGQGGIHTEAFF. The CDR3 DNA follows: TGTGCCAGCAGCATAGGACAGGGGGGAATACACACTGAAGCTTTCTTT. The V call is TRBV11-2, the J call TRBJ1-1, with 10 bases that match TRBD1. Trimming cost V 5 bases and J 3 bases; bases outside gene matches: 9. The CDR3 is 16 amino acids. CDR1 is SGHAT, CDR2 FQNNGV, per germline.